The 29 T cell receptor beta chains below come from one sample, sequenced in a study of OX40 agonist ivuxolimab in advanced cancers. Data came from immunoSEQ multiplex PCR; TCRdb stores just in-frame clones and leaves some out. The table records about 100,000 clones, around nine tenths of them present only once. The sample in question was CD4+ or CD8+ T cells sorted from blood, obtained in a trial of the OX40 agonist ivuxolimab. These receptors all come from an adult with an advanced solid tumor such as melanoma, head and neck, liver or kidney cancer.

This sequence joins TRBV4-2 and TRBJ1-1; no definite D call. The CDR3 length is 14 residues. Germline CDR1 LGHNA, CDR2 YNFKEQ. V dropped 4 bases and J dropped 0 bases, with 9 bases sitting between them. CDR3 region: CASSLRPMNTEAFF. CDR3 nucleotide sequence: TGTGCCAGCAGCCTACGTCCGATGAACACTGAAGCTTTCTTT.

This clone was picked up one time. This chain uses TRBV10-1 with TRBJ2-3; TRBD1 aligns across 7 bases. CDR3 size: 14 residues. The germline gives CDR1 WNHNN, CDR2 SYGVQD (reference sequence). The trim removed 0 bases at V and 6 bases at J, leaving 3 bases unmatched. The CDR3 DNA follows: TGCGCCAGCAGTGAGTCGACAGGGTCGGATACGCAGTATTTT. It specifies CASSESTGSDTQYF.

This clone came up a few times. This sequence joins TRBV2 and TRBJ1-2, with unresolved D. The CDR3 length is 13 residues. The germline CDR1 and CDR2 sequences are SNHLY and FYNNEI. V was pared by 2 bases and J by 2 bases, with 6 bases between. This chain's CDR3 is CASSEPFNYGYTF. CDR3 coding DNA: TGTGCCAGCAGTGAACCATTCAACTATGGCTACACCTTC.

This rearrangement joins TRBV19 to TRBJ2-1; weak D call: TRBD2 (6 bases). This CDR3 comprises 17 residues. CDR1 is LNHDA and CDR2 is SQIVND in the germline V gene (reference sequence). V gave up 0 bases and J gave up 0 bases, with 12 bases separating them. The CDR3 DNA sequence: TGTGCCAGTAGTATAGATCTTACCGGGAGCTCCTACAATGAGCAGTTCTTC. Encoded protein: CASSIDLTGSSYNEQFF.

V and J are TRBV5-1 and TRBJ1-1; D perhaps matches TRBD1 (6 bases). The CDR3 has 15 residues. The V gene's germline CDR1 is SGHRS and CDR2 YFSETQ. Trimming took off 4 bases at V and 1 base at J, with 14 bases between the two ends. The CDR3 here is CASSLGQTGNTEAFF. The CDR3 nucleotides read TGCGCCAGCAGCCTGGGACAAACGGGGAACACTGAAGCTTTCTTT.

The chain is built from TRBV10-3 and TRBJ1-5; 7 nucleotides line up with TRBD1. Germline-derived CDR1 and CDR2 are ENHRY and SYGVKD. The CDR3 is 15 residues long. With 6 bases clipped from V and 4 bases from J, the junction kept 9 bases outside the gene matches. The DNA for the CDR3 is TGTGCCATCAGGACAGACAGGGACCCTAATCAGCCCCAGCATTTT. Amino acids: CAIRTDRDPNQPQHF.

J is TRBJ2-7 and V is TRBV9; perhaps TRBD2 as D (6 bases). The germline V and J ends were trimmed by 0 bases and 3 bases, with 13 bases remaining between them. CDR1 and CDR2 from the germline V gene are SGDLS and YYNGEE. The CDR3 consists of 15 residues. The CDR3 DNA is TGTGCCAGCAGCGTAGGAATAGCGGAGGGCTACGAGCAGTACTTC. It yields the protein CASSVGIAEGYEQYF.

The rearrangement joins TRBV9 to TRBJ1-2, with D uncertain. Germline values: CDR1 SGDLS, CDR2 YYNGEE. This CDR3 contains 11 residues. V shed 3 bases and J shed 8 bases, with 8 bases lying between them. CDR3 amino acids: CASSATGGYTF. The CDR3 DNA sequence: TGTGCCAGCAGCGCAACTGGGGGCTACACCTTC.

The CDR3 sequence: CASSLRGGTDTQYF. The CDR3 DNA is TGTGCCAGCAGCTTGCGGGGAGGCACAGATACGCAGTATTTT. The gene calls are TRBV5-6 and TRBJ2-3; a weak D match, TRBD2 (5 bases). V gave up 1 base and J gave up 1 base, with 7 bases separating them. Per the germline V gene, CDR1 is SGHDT and CDR2 is YYEEEE. There are 14 residues in the CDR3.

The J gene is TRBJ1-2, the V gene TRBV28, with TRBD1 as a possible D gene (5 bases). Germline assignment: CDR1 MDHEN and CDR2 SYDVKM. Trimming removed 6 bases at V and 3 bases at J, with 17 bases between. This CDR3 is built from 15 residues. For the CDR3, the DNA is TGTGCCAGCAGACCCCCGGGGCCGGCTCACTATGGCTACACCTTC. Protein product: CASRPPGPAHYGYTF.

The rearrangement joins TRBV6-5 to TRBJ1-2; TRBD1 is a possible D gene (6 bases). Germline CDR1 and CDR2: MNHEY and SVGAGI. CDR3 length equals 14 residues. V dropped 2 bases and J dropped 2 bases, with 9 bases sitting between them. The CDR3 DNA follows: TGTGCCAGCAGTTACGGACAGTACAACTATGGCTACACCTTC. Translated, it gives CASSYGQYNYGYTF.

As DNA, the CDR3 is TGTGCCAGCAAACCCCAACAGGGACCCTATGGCTACACCTTC. It is translated as CASKPQQGPYGYTF. J is TRBJ1-2 and V is TRBV2; tentative D call: TRBD1 (6 bases). The length of the CDR3 is 14 residues. In germline, CDR1 is SNHLY, CDR2 FYNNEI. Trimming cost V 7 bases and J 4 bases, with 16 bases left between them.

This rearrangement joins TRBV5-1 to TRBJ2-2; D remains ambiguous. The germline V gene has CDR1 SGHRS and CDR2 YFSETQ. V was cut by 0 bases and J by 1 base, with 7 bases left in between. This CDR3 has 15 residues. As DNA, the CDR3 is TGCGCCAGCAGCTTGGAGGCCCGGAACACCGGGGAGCTGTTTTTT. It specifies CASSLEARNTGELFF.

The chain carries TRBV7-2 and TRBJ2-3; D might be TRBD1 or TRBD2, each matching 5 bases. The CDR3 sequence is 16 residues long. The germline V and J ends were trimmed by 1 base and 3 bases, with 14 bases remaining between them. The V gene's germline CDR1 is SGHTA and CDR2 FQGNSA. The CDR3 nucleotides read TGTGCCAGCAGCTTAGTACCGAGGGGCTGGACAGATACGCAGTATTTT. Protein product: CASSLVPRGWTDTQYF.

The gene calls are TRBV21-1 and TRBJ2-1; TRBD2, as called in the table, went unchecked against the DNA. TRBV21-1 is annotated as a pseudogene. The CDR3 is 15 residues long. The CDR3: CASSNERSSYNEQFF. In nucleotides, the CDR3 is TGTGCCAGCAGCAATGAACGGAGCTCCTACAATGAGCAGTTCTTC.

This sequence joins TRBV9 and TRBJ2-1; 8 bases line up with TRBD2. This CDR3 has 17 residues. V dropped 0 bases and J dropped 0; count of bases not matched to a gene: 5. Germline CDR1 and CDR2: SGDLS and YYNGEE. CDR3 nucleotide sequence: TGTGCCAGCAGCGTAGGGACTAGCACCCCCTCCTACAATGAGCAGTTCTTC. Amino acid sequence: CASSVGTSTPSYNEQFF.

The rearrangement uses TRBV7-9 and TRBJ2-5; D may be TRBD1 (5 bases). Trimming left V 1 base short and J 2 bases short, with 11 bases between. CDR1 and CDR2 (germline): SEHNR, FQNEAQ (reference sequence). The CDR3 has 15 amino acids. The DNA for the CDR3 is TGTGCCAGCAGCTTAGTGGCCAGGGCGCAAGAGACCCAGTACTTC. Amino acids: CASSLVARAQETQYF.

This clone came up once. CDR3 DNA sequence: TGCGCCAGCAGCCAAGATTCCAAGTCGGACAGGGACACCGGGGAGCTGTTTTTT. Translation: CASSQDSKSDRDTGELFF. The genes are TRBV4-3 and TRBJ2-2; 8 bases agree with TRBD1. Looked up from germline, CDR1 is LGHNA and CDR2 is YSLEER. J lost 3 bases, V lost 0 bases, and 9 bases had no gene match. This CDR3 is built from 18 residues.

The rearrangement links TRBV18 to TRBJ2-3; D is uncertain. The germline V and J ends were trimmed by 1 base and 6 bases, with 8 bases remaining between them. CDR3 length equals 13 residues. Germline loops: CDR1 KGHSH, CDR2 LQKENI. CDR3 residues: CASSPRQVDTQYF. The CDR3 DNA reads as TGTGCCAGCTCACCACGGCAGGTTGATACGCAGTATTTT.

The chain is built from TRBV6-1 and TRBJ2-1; 12 bases align to TRBD2. The CDR3 is 16 residues long. Germline V CDR1 and CDR2: MNHNS, SASEGT. The ends lost 2 bases at V and 9 bases at J; junction bases unmatched: 8. This CDR3 reads CASSELTSGSFSEQFF. As DNA, the CDR3 is TGTGCCAGCAGTGAATTGACTAGCGGGAGTTTTAGTGAGCAGTTCTTC.

The rearrangement joins TRBV10-2 to TRBJ2-2; D is uncertain. The CDR3 totals 14 residues. V was shortened by 6 bases and J by 1 base, with 9 bases between the two germline ends. The V gene's germline CDR1 is WSHSY and CDR2 SAAADI. The CDR3 loop is CASSNPGNTGELFF. The CDR3 DNA sequence: TGCGCCAGCAGCAACCCAGGGAACACCGGGGAGCTGTTTTTT.

The chain is built from TRBV28 and TRBJ2-3, with D maybe TRBD2 (7 bases). From germline, CDR1 is MDHEN and CDR2 SYDVKM. V lost 8 bases to trimming and J lost 2 bases, with 20 bases between them. The CDR3 sequence is 16 residues long. CDR3 residues: CASATRGAGNTDTQYF. The CDR3 nucleotides read TGTGCCAGCGCTACCAGGGGAGCGGGAAACACAGATACGCAGTATTTT.

CDR3 in DNA: TGTGCCAGCAGCCTCAGGGGCGGGGCCGGGGAGCTGTTTTTT. It codes for CASSLRGGAGELFF. The rearrangement links TRBV5-4 to TRBJ2-2; either TRBD1 or TRBD2 may fit D (6 bases each). CDR1 and CDR2 (germline): SGHNT, YYREEE (reference sequence). The CDR3 totals 14 residues. V lost 4 bases and J 6 bases, leaving 13 bases between the germline ends.

This clone turned up a few times. This chain joins TRBV11-2 and TRBJ2-5; the match to TRBD2 covers 11 bases. The CDR3 covers 18 residues. Germline V gene sequence: CDR1 SGHAT, CDR2 FQNNGV. Trimming at V came to 2 bases and at J to 1 base, leaving 9 bases not matched to a gene. The CDR3 reads CASSLPEWLAGGQETQYF. CDR3 DNA: TGTGCCAGCAGCTTACCAGAATGGCTAGCGGGAGGCCAAGAGACCCAGTACTTC.

Notes on this clone: Other nucleotide sequences in the sample specify the same CDR3. The chain uses TRBV7-2 and TRBJ1-1; possible D gene TRBD1, 5 bases. V was pared by 3 bases and J by 1 base, with 6 bases between. Per germline, CDR1 SGHTA and CDR2 FQGNSA. The CDR3 sequence is 13 residues long. CDR3 sequence (DNA): TGTGCCAGCAGCTTGGGACGGAACACTGAAGCTTTCTTT. Translation: CASSLGRNTEAFF.

The chain recombines TRBV6-6 with TRBJ2-2, with no clear D. The V end lost 10 bases, the J end lost 6 bases, and 12 bases lay between the germline ends. Germline V lookup: CDR1 MNHNY, CDR2 SVGAGI (reference sequence). The CDR3 loop spans 12 amino acids. CDR3 bases: TGTGCCACCGCTAATAGGGCCGGGGAGCTGTTTTTT. Translated, it gives CATANRAGELFF.

The rearrangement links TRBV27 to TRBJ1-2; 7 bases map to TRBD1. Germline trimming cut 6 bases from V and 4 bases from J; bases unmatched to any gene: 8. The CDR3 consists of 14 residues. Germline loops: CDR1 MNHEY, CDR2 SMNVEV (reference sequence). The CDR3 nucleotides read TGTGCCAGCAGGAGGGAGGGACAGTCCTATGGCTACACCTTC. This translates into CASRREGQSYGYTF.

J is TRBJ1-1 and V is TRBV5-1; D may be TRBD1 (6 bases). CDR1 and CDR2 (germline): SGHRS, YFSETQ. This CDR3 has 15 residues. Trimming pared 4 bases from V and 3 bases from J, leaving 16 bases between. The CDR3 DNA sequence: TGCGCCAGCAGCATGACGGGACACCACGACACTGAAGCTTTCTTT. It yields the protein CASSMTGHHDTEAFF.

V is TRBV7-2 and J is TRBJ2-1; TRBD2 agrees at 10 bases. V shed 5 bases and J 6 bases; nucleotides not matched to a gene: 16. CDR1 and CDR2 (germline): SGHTA, FQGNSA. The CDR3 consists of 18 residues. CDR3 sequence reads: CASSLRAAGAGGGNEQFF. Here the CDR3 DNA reads TGTGCCAGCAGCCTCCGGGCCGCCGGAGCGGGAGGGGGCAATGAGCAGTTCTTC.